A single sample is the source of the 15 T cell receptor beta chains below, sequenced in a study of CD8 T cells in ankylosing spondylitis. Study-level results: About 8 highly homologous variants made up a TCR beta motif, and this motif appeared characteristic of ankylosing spondylitis blood.

These TCRs are of unknown antigen specificity. TCRdb re-called the 5' RACE reads through MiXCR, storing one row per CDR3 protein. The table lists roughly 370,000 distinct CDR3 sequences, approximately 20% of them singletons. The sequencing sample was made of blood, either unsorted or a sorted T cell fraction (not recorded which). These receptors were obtained from a male donor with ankylosing spondylitis.

V and J are TRBV12-3 or TRBV12-4 and TRBJ1-5; TRBD1 might be the D (6 bases). There are 15 residues in the CDR3. Trimming took off 3 bases at V and 6 bases at J, with 15 bases between the two ends. CDR3 region: CASSFRTDWGQPQHF. The DNA of the CDR3 is TGTGCCAGCAGTTTCCGGACAGATTGGGGTCAGCCCCAGCATTTT.

This clonotype has a handful of counts. The V and J genes are TRBV30 and TRBJ2-7; D possibly uses TRBD1 or TRBD2 (5 bases each). The CDR3 has 13 residues. Germline loops: CDR1 GTSNPN, CDR2 SVGIG (reference sequence). Trimming took off 1 base at V and 5 bases at J, with 12 bases between the two ends. CDR3 nucleotide sequence: TGTGCCTGGAGTGCCGGGACCGCCAACGAGCAGTACTTC. Translation gives CAWSAGTANEQYF.

Only a few counts were recorded for this clonotype. The chain joins TRBV18 to TRBJ2-3, with D perhaps assigned TRBD1 or TRBD2 (5 bases each). Germline loops: CDR1 KGHSH, CDR2 LQKENI. Trimming removed 8 bases at V and 3 bases at J, with 15 bases between. The CDR3 length is 14 residues. The CDR3 loop is CASPPRGRTDTQYF. The CDR3 coding sequence is TGTGCCAGCCCCCCTAGGGGACGGACAGATACGCAGTATTTT. Supplemented by reference TRBV18 and TRBJ2-3, the full variable domain reads NAGVMQNPRHLVRRRGQEARLRCSPMKGHSHVYWYRQLPEEGLKFMVYLQKENIIDESGMPKERFSAEFPKEGPSILRIQQVVRGDSAAYFCASPPRGRTDTQYFGPGTRLTVL.

This clonotype was counted a few times. The chain is built from TRBV20-1 and TRBJ1-1; unclear D gene. This CDR3 is built from 14 residues. The germline gives CDR1 DFQATT, CDR2 SNEGSKA (reference sequence). The germline V and J ends were trimmed by 0 bases and 4 bases, with 12 bases remaining between them. CDR3 loop: CSARDQKGRTEAFF. The CDR3 region has the DNA TGCAGTGCTAGAGATCAAAAAGGGCGCACTGAAGCTTTCTTT.

The chain recombines TRBV29-1 with TRBJ2-1; D is possibly TRBD1 or TRBD2 (5 bases each). V was shortened by 7 bases and J by 12 bases, with 19 bases between the two germline ends. This CDR3 is built from 12 residues. CDR1 is SQVTM and CDR2 is ANQGSEA in the germline V gene. The CDR3 DNA follows: TGCAGCGCTCCGGGAACACGAAGGGGGCAGTTCTTC. Translating it yields CSAPGTRRGQFF.

The chain recombines TRBV6-5 with TRBJ1-2, with 7 bases matching TRBD1. CDR1 is MNHEY, CDR2 SVGAGI, per germline. This CDR3 has 14 amino acids. V gave up 6 bases and J gave up 5 bases; unmatched junction bases: 9. CDR3 nucleotide sequence: TGTGCCAGCAGAACTCGAGGGGGCTTTTATGGCTACACCTTC. Encoded protein: CASRTRGGFYGYTF.

The chain employs TRBV18 and TRBJ1-4; D remains unclear. Trimming pared 3 bases from V and 8 bases from J, leaving 13 bases between. Germline CDR1 is KGHSH and CDR2 is LQKENI. There are 14 residues in the CDR3. The CDR3 DNA is TGTGCCAGCTCACCTGCTGGTGGAGAGGAAAAACTGTTTTTT. Its protein product is CASSPAGGEEKLFF.

The chain carries TRBV7-2 and TRBJ2-4; 7 nucleotides line up with TRBD2. Germline V CDR1 and CDR2: SGHTA, FQGNSA. This CDR3 comprises 14 residues. The trim removed 2 bases at V and 7 bases at J, leaving 5 bases unmatched. CDR3 in DNA: TGTGCCAGCAGCTTACGACTAGCCTGGAACATTCAGTACTTC. This codes for CASSLRLAWNIQYF.

The chain is built from TRBV6-6 and TRBJ2-5; the match to TRBD1 covers 11 bases. This CDR3 spans 13 amino acids. CDR1 is MNHNY and CDR2 is SVGAGI in the germline V gene (reference sequence). The junction had 0 bases not matched to a gene; V was cut back by 2 bases and J by 7 bases. CDR3 amino acids: CASSYGTGGTQYF. In DNA form, the CDR3 reads TGTGCCAGCAGTTACGGGACAGGGGGGACCCAGTACTTC.

This clonotype was detected a few times. CDR3 loop: CASGTGRTEAFF. The CDR3 DNA reads TGCGCCAGCGGGACAGGGCGGACTGAAGCTTTCTTT. This chain uses TRBV5-1 with TRBJ1-1, with 9 bases identical to TRBD1. V shed 7 bases and J 5 bases; nucleotides not matched to a gene: 3. CDR1 SGHRS and CDR2 YFSETQ come from the germline V gene. The length of the CDR3 is 12 residues.

The chain uses TRBV20-1 and TRBJ2-1, with TRBD2 as a possible D gene (7 bases). This CDR3 has 16 residues. V dropped 0 bases and J dropped 4 bases, with 16 bases sitting between them. Looked up from germline, CDR1 is DFQATT and CDR2 is SNEGSKA (reference sequence). DNA of the CDR3: TGCAGTGCTAGAGATCTTAGAGGGAGGGGGTACAATGAGCAGTTCTTC. Protein product: CSARDLRGRGYNEQFF.

This clonotype has more than one count but fewer than ten. This chain connects TRBV7-6 to TRBJ2-1, with D perhaps TRBD1 or TRBD2 (6 bases each). Germline-derived CDR1 and CDR2 are SGHVS and FNYEAQ. Trimming took off 8 bases at V and 0 bases at J, with 11 bases between the two ends. This CDR3 spans 14 amino acids. The CDR3 DNA sequence: TGTGCCAGCGGGGGGCCTAGCTCCTACAATGAGCAGTTCTTC. Translated, it gives CASGGPSSYNEQFF.

V gene TRBV11-3 combines with J gene TRBJ1-2, with 8 nucleotides matching TRBD1. CDR1 and CDR2 (germline): SGHNT, YENEEA. CDR3 length: 15 amino acids. V shed 0 bases and J 8 bases; nucleotides not matched to a gene: 8. In DNA, the CDR3 is TGTGCCAGCAGCTTAGATGGAATGGACAGGGCAGGCTACACCTTC. Protein product: CASSLDGMDRAGYTF.

V usage is TRBV5-1 and J usage is TRBJ2-1; TRBD2 agrees at 7 bases. Germline V gives CDR1 SGHRS, CDR2 YFSETQ. The J segment lost 4 bases and the V segment lost 0 bases, leaving 7 bases of the junction unmatched. This CDR3 comprises 16 residues. The CDR3 bases are TGCGCCAGCAGCTTGGTAGTACTAGCGACATACAATGAGCAGTTCTTC. Amino acid sequence: CASSLVVLATYNEQFF.

Only a few counts were recorded for this clonotype. The chain recombines TRBV20-1 with TRBJ2-7; D is unresolved. Per the germline V gene, CDR1 is DFQATT and CDR2 is SNEGSKA (reference sequence). CDR3 size: 13 residues. The V end was cut by 5 bases, the J end by 2 bases, with 13 bases between. CDR3: CSAGPPAPYEQYF. CDR3 bases: TGCAGTGCTGGACCCCCGGCCCCCTACGAGCAGTACTTC.